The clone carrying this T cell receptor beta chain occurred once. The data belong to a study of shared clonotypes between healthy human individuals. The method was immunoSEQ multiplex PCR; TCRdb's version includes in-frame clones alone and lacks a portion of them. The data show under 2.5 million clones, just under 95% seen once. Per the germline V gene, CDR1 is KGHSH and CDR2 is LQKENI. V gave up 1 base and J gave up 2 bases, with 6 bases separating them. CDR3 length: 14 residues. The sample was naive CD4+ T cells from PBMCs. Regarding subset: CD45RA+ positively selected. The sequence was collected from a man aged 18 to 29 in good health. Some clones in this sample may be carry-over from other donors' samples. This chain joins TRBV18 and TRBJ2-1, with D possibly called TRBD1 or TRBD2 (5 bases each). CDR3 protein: CASSPLGAYNEQFF. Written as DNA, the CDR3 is TGTGCCAGCTCACCACTGGGGGCCTACAATGAGCAGTTCTTC. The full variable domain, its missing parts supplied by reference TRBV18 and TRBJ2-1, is NAGVMQNPRHLVRRRGQEARLRCSPMKGHSHVYWYRQLPEEGLKFMVYLQKENIIDESGMPKERFSAEFPKEGPSILRIQQVVRGDSAAYFCASSPLGAYNEQFFGPGTRLTVL.